The 14 T cell receptor beta chains given below trace back to one sample, sequenced in a study of blood T cell repertoires in COVID-19. This table comes from immunoSEQ multiplex PCR, and its TCRdb copy is limited to in-frame clones, with some not included. The sample contains about 250,000 clones, around 87% of which appear only once. Sequences were obtained from peripheral blood. The source of these receptors is a woman in her sixties with COVID-19, enrolled during active disease.

The V gene is TRBV25-1, the J gene TRBJ2-1; TRBD1 matches at 7 bases. CDR1 is MGHDK and CDR2 is SYGVNS in the germline V gene. This CDR3 has 16 amino acids. Trimming removed 1 base from V and 5 bases from J; junction bases left unmatched: 8. CDR3 residues: CASSELDGGQNNEQFF. CDR3 coding DNA: TGTGCCAGCAGTGAATTGGATGGGGGACAGAACAATGAGCAGTTCTTC.

The chain carries TRBV7-8 and TRBJ2-3; TRBD1 agrees at 7 bases. The germline CDR1 and CDR2 sequences are SGHVS and FQNEAQ. This CDR3 is built from 15 residues. V trimming: 4 bases; J trimming: 2 bases; junction bases outside the gene matches: 6. CDR3 nucleotides: TGTGCCAGCAGCTCCGGACAGGTGAACACAGATACGCAGTATTTT. Translation: CASSSGQVNTDTQYF.

The chain couples TRBV7-9 to TRBJ1-6; D is perhaps TRBD1 (5 bases). The CDR3 contains 15 residues. V lost 5 bases to trimming and J lost 10 bases, with 18 bases between them. Germline V gene lookup returns CDR1 SEHNR and CDR2 FQNEAQ (reference sequence). The CDR3, as DNA: TGTGCCAGCAGCCCCTCGGCGGGGAAGGGGTCACCCCTCCACTTT. It encodes CASSPSAGKGSPLHF.

The rearrangement links TRBV19 to TRBJ2-2; D gene ambiguous. The germline V gene has CDR1 LNHDA and CDR2 SQIVND (reference sequence). The V and J ends lost 8 bases and 10 bases respectively, with 14 bases between them. The CDR3 length is 12 residues. In DNA form, the CDR3 reads TGTGCCAGTTCTCACATGCTCGCGGAGCTGTTTTTT. This codes for CASSHMLAELFF. Using reference TRBV19 and TRBJ2-2 for the parts outside the CDR3, the full variable domain is DGGITQSPKYLFRKEGQNVTLSCEQNLNHDAMYWYRQDPGQGLRLIYYSQIVNDFQKGDIAEGYSVSREKKESFPLTVTSAQKNPTAFYLCASSHMLAELFFGEGSRLTVL.

Note on this clone: The sample contains more than one DNA sequence encoding this CDR3. The chain employs TRBV6-5 and TRBJ1-1; D call uncertain. Per the germline V gene, CDR1 is MNHEY and CDR2 is SVGAGI. This CDR3 region has 14 residues. V was pared by 2 bases and J by 0 bases, with 7 bases between. The CDR3 nucleotides read TGTGCCAGCAGTTACGGTCAGATGAACACTGAAGCTTTCTTT. It specifies CASSYGQMNTEAFF.

This rearrangement joins TRBV18 to TRBJ2-1; 9 nucleotides line up with TRBD1. The CDR3 consists of 15 residues. Germline V gene lookup returns CDR1 KGHSH and CDR2 LQKENI. V lost 3 bases to trimming and J lost 7 bases; unmatched junction nucleotides: 7. CDR3 amino acids: CASSPRPGQGNEQFF. The CDR3 nucleotides read TGTGCCAGCTCACCCAGGCCGGGACAGGGAAATGAGCAGTTCTTC.

The V gene is TRBV11-3, the J gene TRBJ1-2; no clear D. V was cut by 8 bases and J by 7 bases, with 11 bases left in between. The CDR3 extends over 11 amino acids. Germline CDR1 SGHNT, CDR2 YENEEA. CDR3 nucleotides: TGTGCCAGCCCCGAGTGGTGTGGCTACACCTTC. This encodes CASPEWCGYTF.

V usage is TRBV5-8 and J usage is TRBJ1-2; 10 bases map to TRBD1. The J segment lost 4 bases and the V segment lost 5 bases, leaving 8 bases of the junction unmatched. There are 15 residues in the CDR3. Germline V gives CDR1 SGHTS, CDR2 YDEGEE. CDR3: CASRDRDRGSYGYTF. As DNA, the CDR3 is TGTGCCAGCAGGGACCGGGACAGGGGCTCCTATGGCTACACCTTC.

V is TRBV7-3 and J is TRBJ1-3; D unclear. This CDR3 region has 16 residues. Germline CDR1 and CDR2: SGHTA and FQGTGA. Trimming took off 2 bases at V and 0 bases at J, with 11 bases between the two ends. CDR3 sequence reads: CASSLYPFSSGNTIYF. The CDR3 DNA reads TGTGCCAGCAGCTTATATCCCTTTTCCTCTGGAAACACCATATATTTT.

This chain uses TRBV5-1 with TRBJ2-1, with 9 bases lining up with TRBD2. The CDR3 extends over 18 amino acids. V dropped 4 bases and J dropped 6; count of bases not matched to a gene: 17. Germline values: CDR1 SGHRS, CDR2 YFSETQ. CDR3 DNA sequence: TGCGCCAGCAGCCCGCGGGGGGCGAGCGGGGGGCTACTCAATGAGCAGTTCTTC. Encoded protein: CASSPRGASGGLLNEQFF.

The V gene is TRBV28, the J gene TRBJ1-5; TRBD1 aligns across 9 bases. Germline V CDR1 and CDR2: MDHEN, SYDVKM. The CDR3 extends over 15 amino acids. Losses at the gene ends were 4 bases for V and 6 bases for J; bases not matched to a gene: 7. The CDR3 reads CASSSRTGASQPQHF. In DNA, the CDR3 is TGTGCCAGCAGTTCCCGGACAGGGGCTAGTCAGCCCCAGCATTTT.

This chain links TRBV5-6 with TRBJ2-7, with D unclear. The CDR3 is 16 amino acids. Germline V gives CDR1 SGHDT, CDR2 YYEEEE. V lost 2 bases, J lost 0 bases, and 15 bases lay in between. The CDR3 is CASSLDPRWSSYEQYF. In DNA, the CDR3 is TGTGCCAGCAGCTTAGATCCGAGGTGGAGCTCCTACGAGCAGTACTTC.

The rearrangement joins TRBV5-4 to TRBJ1-3; tentatively, D is TRBD1 (5 bases). This CDR3 region has 16 residues. The V gene lost 4 bases and the J gene lost 1 base, with 15 bases spanning the gap. Germline V gene data show CDR1 as SGHNT and CDR2 as YYREEE (reference sequence). The chain's CDR3 is CASSRGGVLSGNTIYF. The CDR3 bases are TGTGCCAGCAGCCGGGGGGGGGTCTTATCTGGAAACACCATATATTTT.

This chain uses TRBV6-5 with TRBJ1-4; D is possibly TRBD1 (6 bases). CDR1 and CDR2 from the germline V gene are MNHEY and SVGAGI. V was trimmed by 7 bases and J by 0 bases, leaving 12 bases between them. CDR3 length equals 15 residues. Here the CDR3 DNA reads TGTGCCAGCATGACAGGAGGAGCAACTAATGAAAAACTGTTTTTT. It translates to CASMTGGATNEKLFF.